What follows are 5 T cell receptor beta chains derived from one specimen sequenced in a study of Graves' ophthalmopathy and Graves' hyperthyroidism. Investigators amplified TCR beta CDR3 regions from RNA transcripts. The workflow started with a first-round RT-PCR run with HTBI primers and then moved on to a second-round multiplex PCR. TCRdb processed the multiplex PCR reads anew with MiXCR; each CDR3 protein has one entry. The sample lists some 750,000 distinct CDR3 sequences; around 40% were seen once. Sequences were obtained from peripheral blood. Receptors originate from an adult man with Graves' ophthalmopathy.

The sample holds many counts of this clonotype. The chain links TRBV2 to TRBJ2-7, with 7 bases fitting TRBD2. Germline CDR1 reads SNHLY; CDR2 reads FYNNEI. The CDR3 extends over 15 amino acids. Trimming took 0 bases from V and 2 from J; bases not matched to a gene: 4. The DNA for the CDR3 is TGTGCCAGCAGTGAAGCGCTGGGAGGGCCCTACGAGCAGTACTTC. This codes for CASSEALGGPYEQYF. Full variable domain (missing parts from reference TRBV2 and TRBJ2-7): EPEVTQTPSHQVTQMGQEVILRCVPISNHLYFYWYRQILGQKVEFLVSFYNNEISEKSEIFDDQFSVERPDGSNFTLKIRSTKLEDSAMYFCASSEALGGPYEQYFGPGTRLTVT.

This clonotype appeared a few times. The chain combines TRBV7-9 with TRBJ2-2, with TRBD2 identical over 8 bases. CDR1 SEHNR and CDR2 FQNEAQ come from the germline V gene (reference sequence). With 2 bases clipped from V and 4 bases from J, the junction kept 9 bases outside the gene matches. The CDR3 contains 17 residues. CDR3 bases: TGTGCCAGCAGCTTAAGTCTTACTAGCGGAAGCACCGGGGAGCTGTTTTTT. Residues: CASSLSLTSGSTGELFF.

The chain employs TRBV2 and TRBJ2-7, with 8 nucleotides matching TRBD2. The J segment lost 2 bases and the V segment lost 5 bases, leaving 8 bases of the junction unmatched. This CDR3 is 15 amino acids long. The germline CDR1 and CDR2 sequences are SNHLY and FYNNEI. CDR3 protein: CASSFTSGGTYEQYF. Here the CDR3 DNA reads TGTGCCAGCAGTTTCACTAGCGGAGGAACCTACGAGCAGTACTTC.

This clonotype was counted at least ten times. The chain links TRBV10-1 to TRBJ1-6, with TRBD1 identical over 7 bases. J lost 7 bases, V lost 3 bases, and 9 bases had no gene match. CDR3 length equals 16 residues. Per the germline V gene, CDR1 is WNHNN and CDR2 is SYGVQD (reference sequence). CDR3 in DNA: TGCGCCAGCAGTGAAGCCCGGGCAGGGGGAAATTCACCCCTCCACTTT. It yields the protein CASSEARAGGNSPLHF.

The chain has TRBV9 and TRBJ1-3, with 7 bases that match TRBD1. The CDR3 spans 14 residues. The germline V gene encodes CDR1 SGDLS and CDR2 YYNGEE. Trimming at V came to 0 bases and at J to 8 bases, leaving 5 bases not matched to a gene. CDR3 region: CASSVVGQGDTIYF. CDR3 nucleotide sequence: TGTGCCAGCAGCGTAGTGGGTCAGGGGGACACCATATATTTT.